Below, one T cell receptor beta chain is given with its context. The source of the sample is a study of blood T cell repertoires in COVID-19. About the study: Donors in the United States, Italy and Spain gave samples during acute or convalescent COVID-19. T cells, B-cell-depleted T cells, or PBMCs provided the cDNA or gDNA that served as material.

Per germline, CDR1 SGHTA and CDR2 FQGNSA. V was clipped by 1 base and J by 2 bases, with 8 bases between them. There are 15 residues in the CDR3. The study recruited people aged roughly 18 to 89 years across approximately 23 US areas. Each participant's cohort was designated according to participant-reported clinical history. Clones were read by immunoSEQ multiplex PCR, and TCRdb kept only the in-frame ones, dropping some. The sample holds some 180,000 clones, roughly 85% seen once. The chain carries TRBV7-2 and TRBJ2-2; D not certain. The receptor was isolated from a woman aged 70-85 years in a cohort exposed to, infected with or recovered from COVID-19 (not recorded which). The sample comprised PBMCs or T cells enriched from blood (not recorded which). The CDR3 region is CASSLELLNTGELFF. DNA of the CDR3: TGTGCCAGCAGCTTAGAACTTCTAAACACCGGGGAGCTGTTTTTT.